The 28 T cell receptor beta chains below all came from one sample that was sequenced in a study of cytomegalovirus exposure and HLA in healthy donors. PCR used 60 Vbeta primers and 13 Jbeta primers. Method: immunoSEQ multiplex PCR; TCRdb's copy keeps in-frame clones and lacks some. The data hold about 200,000 clones, with approximately 83% observed a single time. Source material: PBMCs. These receptors originate from a boy between 2 and 10 years old in good health and CMV-seronegative.

This clone came up once. The chain has TRBV27 and TRBJ2-2, with D perhaps matching TRBD2 (6 bases). The ends were cut back, 5 bases at V and 7 bases at J, with 14 bases in the middle. Germline-derived CDR1 and CDR2 are MNHEY and SMNVEV (reference sequence). The CDR3 is 14 residues long. This CDR3 reads CASSKRTNYGELFF. Written as DNA, the CDR3 is TGTGCCAGCAGTAAAAGGACTAATTACGGGGAGCTGTTTTTT.

This chain's CDR3 is CASSPAGTGGWDGYTF. The CDR3 region has the DNA TGTGCCAGCTCACCCGCCGGGACAGGGGGCTGGGATGGCTACACCTTC. The J gene is TRBJ1-2, the V gene TRBV18, with 12 bases fitting TRBD1. This CDR3 is 16 amino acids long. V lost 3 bases, J lost 6 bases, and 8 bases stayed unmatched. Germline assignment: CDR1 KGHSH and CDR2 LQKENI.

The rearrangement uses TRBV29-1 and TRBJ1-4, with a weak D call TRBD1 (5 bases). Germline CDR1 SQVTM, CDR2 ANQGSEA. Trimming pared 5 bases from V and 0 bases from J, leaving 10 bases between. The CDR3 runs 14 residues. CDR3 amino acids: CSVTLTATNEKLFF. CDR3 coding DNA: TGCAGCGTTACCCTGACAGCAACTAATGAAAAACTGTTTTTT.

The sample holds one count of this clone. This rearrangement joins TRBV6-5 to TRBJ1-4, with D possibly being TRBD1 (5 bases). Germline V gene sequence: CDR1 MNHEY, CDR2 SVGAGI. V gave up 2 bases and J gave up 0 bases, with 10 bases separating them. There are 16 residues in the CDR3. CDR3 region: CASSYLGHPTNEKLFF. CDR3 DNA: TGTGCCAGCAGTTACCTGGGGCACCCAACTAATGAAAAACTGTTTTTT.

CDR3 DNA: TGTGCCAGCAGCCCGACAGGGGCAAGCCCCTACGAGCAGTACTTC. Translated: CASSPTGASPYEQYF. J is TRBJ2-7 and V is TRBV9; TRBD1 aligns across 8 bases. This CDR3 is 15 amino acids long. Germline lookup yields CDR1 SGDLS and CDR2 YYNGEE. V was pared by 4 bases and J by 2 bases, with 8 bases of the junction left unmatched.

The chain couples TRBV23-1 to TRBJ2-1; 14 positions agree with TRBD2. TRBV23-1 is an ORF, and what it does is uncertain. The V gene end was trimmed by 1 base and the J gene end by 9 bases; junction bases not matched to a gene: 17. There are 20 residues in the CDR3. The CDR3 region has the DNA TGCGCCAGCAGTCAATTTGGGGGACCAGCGGGACTAGCGGGAGACCGTGAGCAGTTCTTC. Its protein is CASSQFGGPAGLAGDREQFF.

The chain is built from TRBV12-5 and TRBJ2-3; 12 bases fit TRBD2. V dropped 7 bases and J dropped 6; count of bases not matched to a gene: 14. Germline CDR1 LGHNT, CDR2 FRNRAP. CDR3 length: 17 amino acids. The CDR3 nucleotides read TGTGCTAGTGCCCTAAGACTAGCGGGGGCCCCCACCGATACGCAGTATTTT. Translation gives CASALRLAGAPTDTQYF.

The V call is TRBV9, the J call TRBJ2-7; 7 bases fit TRBD2. CDR3 length equals 16 residues. CDR1 and CDR2 from the germline V gene are SGDLS and YYNGEE. Trimming at V came to 0 bases and at J to 6 bases, leaving 12 bases not matched to a gene. In nucleotides, the CDR3 is TGTGCCAGCAGCGTAGGGCTAGCGGCCTATGCGGGCGAGCAGTACTTC. Translation: CASSVGLAAYAGEQYF.

The chain combines TRBV2 with TRBJ1-5; a weak D match, TRBD1 (5 bases). Looked up from germline, CDR1 is SNHLY and CDR2 is FYNNEI. The CDR3 is 12 amino acids. With 5 bases removed from V and 11 bases from J, the gap between germline ends came to 13 bases. CDR3 nucleotide sequence: TGTGCCAGCAGTTCAGCGGGGCCGTCCCAGCATTTT. As protein: CASSSAGPSQHF. The full variable domain, rest sourced from reference TRBV2 and TRBJ1-5, is EPEVTQTPSHQVTQMGQEVILRCVPISNHLYFYWYRQILGQKVEFLVSFYNNEISEKSEIFDDQFSVERPDGSNFTLKIRSTKLEDSAMYFCASSSAGPSQHFGDGTRLSIL.

Only one count was recorded for this clone. The chain has TRBV5-4 and TRBJ2-7, with TRBD1 identical over 9 bases. This CDR3 region has 16 residues. In germline, CDR1 is SGHNT, CDR2 YYREEE (reference sequence). Trimming cost V 4 bases and J 4 bases; bases outside gene matches: 12. The CDR3 reads CASSRGGGTGLYEQYF. The CDR3 DNA follows: TGTGCCAGCAGCAGGGGGGGCGGGACAGGGCTTTACGAGCAGTACTTC.

This chain connects TRBV21-1 to TRBJ1-5; the table assigns TRBD1, which was not confirmed against the DNA. TRBV21-1 has pseudogene status. The length of the CDR3 is 17 residues. Written as DNA, the CDR3 is TGTGCCAGCAGCGCAAACAGGGGGCGGGTTAGCAATCAGCCCCAGCATTTT. It codes for CASSANRGRVSNQPQHF.

The chain's CDR3 is CASSLAPHSYEQYF. CDR3 coding DNA: TGTGCCAGCAGCTTAGCCCCCCACTCCTACGAGCAGTACTTC. V usage is TRBV7-2 and J usage is TRBJ2-7; no firm D call. From germline, CDR1 is SGHTA and CDR2 FQGNSA. The CDR3 covers 14 residues. V gave up 0 bases and J gave up 0 bases, with 6 bases separating them.

The rearrangement links TRBV2 to TRBJ1-5; D call uncertain. The CDR3 spans 15 residues. Germline CDR1 and CDR2: SNHLY and FYNNEI. V was shortened by 6 bases and J by 4 bases, with 16 bases between the two germline ends. In DNA, the CDR3 is TGTGCCAGCAGCCCATCCCGGGAGTCAAATCAGCCCCAGCATTTT. This gives the protein CASSPSRESNQPQHF. Full variable domain (rest looked up from reference TRBV2 and TRBJ1-5): EPEVTQTPSHQVTQMGQEVILRCVPISNHLYFYWYRQILGQKVEFLVSFYNNEISEKSEIFDDQFSVERPDGSNFTLKIRSTKLEDSAMYFCASSPSRESNQPQHFGDGTRLSIL.

The chain joins TRBV30 to TRBJ1-6; 11 nucleotides match TRBD1. V lost 4 bases and J lost 9; bases outside the gene matches: 5. Looked up from germline, CDR1 is GTSNPN and CDR2 is SVGIG (reference sequence). This CDR3 region has 14 residues. For the CDR3, the DNA is TGTGCCTGGACCCCCGGGACAGGGGGTTCACCCCTCCACTTT. Translation: CAWTPGTGGSPLHF. Complete variable domain (other parts from reference TRBV30 and TRBJ1-6): SQTIHQWPATLVQPVGSPLSLECTVEGTSNPNLYWYRQAAGRGLQLLFYSVGIGQISSEVPQNLSASRPQDRQFILSSKKLLLSDSGFYLCAWTPGTGGSPLHFGNGTRLTVT.

The chain joins TRBV5-1 to TRBJ2-7; TRBD1 matches 10 bases. This CDR3 region has 16 residues. J lost 0 bases, V lost 3 bases, and 6 bases had no gene match. Germline V CDR1 and CDR2: SGHRS, YFSETQ. In DNA, the CDR3 is TGCGCCAGCAGCTCGGGGGGACAGGGGAGCTCCTACGAGCAGTACTTC. Amino acid sequence: CASSSGGQGSSYEQYF.

The chain employs TRBV7-9 and TRBJ1-1; possibly TRBD1 for D (6 bases). This CDR3 comprises 11 residues. Trimming stripped 9 bases from V and 4 bases from J, with 9 bases between. The germline V gene has CDR1 SEHNR and CDR2 FQNEAQ (reference sequence). The CDR3 region has the DNA TGTGCCAGTAGGGGGGGCACTGAAGCTTTCTTT. Protein sequence: CASRGGTEAFF.

The chain carries TRBV2 and TRBJ2-1, with 10 bases lining up with TRBD2. The ends lost 8 bases at V and 4 bases at J; junction bases unmatched: 5. The CDR3 loop spans 14 amino acids. Germline CDR1 reads SNHLY; CDR2 reads FYNNEI. The CDR3 spells CASGRTSGYNEQFF. The CDR3 bases are TGTGCCAGCGGGCGGACTAGCGGTTACAATGAGCAGTTCTTC. The full variable domain, rest sourced from reference TRBV2 and TRBJ2-1, is EPEVTQTPSHQVTQMGQEVILRCVPISNHLYFYWYRQILGQKVEFLVSFYNNEISEKSEIFDDQFSVERPDGSNFTLKIRSTKLEDSAMYFCASGRTSGYNEQFFGPGTRLTVL.

The chain combines TRBV7-8 with TRBJ1-6; 9 nucleotides agree with TRBD1. CDR3 length: 14 residues. Per germline, CDR1 SGHVS and CDR2 FQNEAQ. J lost 9 bases, V lost 5 bases, and 5 bases had no gene match. The CDR3 sequence is CASSEGTGRSPLHF. Here the CDR3 DNA reads TGTGCCAGCAGCGAAGGGACAGGGCGTTCACCCCTCCACTTT. The complete variable domain, with remaining parts taken from reference TRBV7-8 and TRBJ1-6, reads GAGVSQSPRYKVAKRGQDVALRCDPISGHVSLFWYQQALGQGPEFLTYFQNEAQLDKSGLPSDRFFAERPEGSVSTLKIQRTQQEDSAVYLCASSEGTGRSPLHFGNGTRLTVT.

CDR3 region: CASRGQENTEAFF. In nucleotides, the CDR3 is TGTGCCAGCAGGGGACAGGAGAACACTGAAGCTTTCTTT. The gene calls are TRBV5-6 and TRBJ1-1; 8 bases are a match to TRBD1. Germline V CDR1 and CDR2: SGHDT, YYEEEE. J gave up 1 base and V 5 bases, and 1 base lay outside the gene matches. The CDR3 loop spans 13 amino acids.

The chain links TRBV2 to TRBJ2-3, with 8 bases fitting TRBD2. The CDR3 covers 14 residues. Germline loops: CDR1 SNHLY, CDR2 FYNNEI. Trimming cost V 6 bases and J 5 bases; bases outside gene matches: 7. The CDR3 region has the DNA TGTGCCAGCAGGCGGGGACTAGATAAAGATACGCAGTATTTT. The encoded protein is CASRRGLDKDTQYF.

This rearrangement joins TRBV9 to TRBJ2-7; 7 nucleotides line up with TRBD2. The CDR3 contains 14 residues. Germline CDR1 is SGDLS and CDR2 is YYNGEE. The trim removed 3 bases at V and 3 bases at J, leaving 6 bases unmatched. CDR3 protein: CASSATSEDYEQYF. The CDR3 DNA reads TGTGCCAGCAGCGCCACTAGCGAGGACTACGAGCAGTACTTC.

The chain is built from TRBV5-1 and TRBJ2-7, with 7 bases that match TRBD2. The CDR3 spans 14 residues. Trimming cost V 5 bases and J 5 bases; bases outside gene matches: 10. Germline-derived CDR1 and CDR2 are SGHRS and YFSETQ. In DNA, the CDR3 is TGCGCCAGCAGTGGAGGCGGGAGCCAGAACGAGCAGTACTTC. The encoded protein is CASSGGGSQNEQYF.

This chain links TRBV29-1 with TRBJ1-2; TRBD1 aligns across 7 bases. CDR1 SQVTM and CDR2 ANQGSEA come from the germline V gene. This CDR3 has 16 amino acids. Trimming cost V 0 bases and J 4 bases; bases outside gene matches: 11. The CDR3 loop reads CSVEDDREGAGYGYTF. The CDR3, as DNA: TGCAGCGTTGAAGACGACCGAGAGGGGGCCGGCTATGGCTACACCTTC. Full variable domain (rest looked up from reference TRBV29-1 and TRBJ1-2): SAVISQKPSRDICQRGTSLTIQCQVDSQVTMMFWYRQQPGQSLTLIATANQGSEATYESGFVIDKFPISRPNLTFSTLTVSNMSPEDSSIYLCSVEDDREGAGYGYTFGSGTRLTVV.

This chain joins TRBV5-1 and TRBJ1-2, with TRBD1 matching over 9 bases. With 5 bases clipped from V and 4 bases from J, the junction kept 15 bases outside the gene matches. This CDR3 comprises 17 residues. Germline values: CDR1 SGHRS, CDR2 YFSETQ. This chain's CDR3 is CASSSQVQGAFRYGYTF. In nucleotides, the CDR3 is TGCGCCAGCAGTTCCCAGGTACAGGGGGCGTTTCGCTATGGCTACACCTTC.

The rearrangement links TRBV5-1 to TRBJ1-2, with 9 nucleotides matching TRBD1. Germline CDR1 and CDR2: SGHRS and YFSETQ. The CDR3 runs 15 residues. Trimming removed 2 bases from V and 4 bases from J; junction bases left unmatched: 6. CDR3 sequence: CASSLGTGTFYGYTF. The CDR3 nucleotides are TGCGCCAGCAGCTTAGGGACAGGGACTTTCTATGGCTACACCTTC.

The chain combines TRBV7-9 with TRBJ2-1; the match to TRBD2 covers 14 bases. The germline V gene has CDR1 SEHNR and CDR2 FQNEAQ (reference sequence). V trimming: 1 base; J trimming: 7 bases; junction bases outside the gene matches: 0. This CDR3 has 15 residues. CDR3 DNA sequence: TGTGCCAGCAGCTTAGGGACTAGCGGGAGGAATGAGCAGTTCTTC. Translating it yields CASSLGTSGRNEQFF.

The CDR3 coding sequence is TGTGCCAGCAGCCGGGACAGGGAGGTGAACACTGAAGCTTTCTTT. Translated, it gives CASSRDREVNTEAFF. This rearrangement joins TRBV2 to TRBJ1-1; 9 bases map to TRBD1. Germline V CDR1 and CDR2: SNHLY, FYNNEI. This CDR3 is 15 amino acids long. The V gene end was trimmed by 6 bases and the J gene end by 0 bases; junction bases not matched to a gene: 5.

The chain couples TRBV6-1 to TRBJ1-5; tentatively, D is TRBD1 (5 bases). Germline CDR1 and CDR2: MNHNS and SASEGT. The CDR3 is 15 amino acids. V lost 6 bases, J lost 0 bases, and 12 bases lay in between. CDR3 in amino acids: CASSQIRVSNQPQHF. The CDR3 DNA is TGTGCCAGCAGCCAAATCAGGGTTAGCAATCAGCCCCAGCATTTT.